This T cell receptor (beta chain) was recorded in a study of cytomegalovirus exposure and HLA in healthy donors. Trimming left V 5 bases short and J 7 bases short, with 15 bases between. Germline CDR1 is SGHTA and CDR2 is FQGNSA. There are 14 residues in the CDR3. Both 60 Vbeta primers and 13 Jbeta primers went into the PCR. The repertoire was sequenced with immunoSEQ multiplex PCR; TCRdb's copy has only in-frame clones and lacks some. The data contain about 210,000 clones, about 82% of them singletons. The receptor was isolated from a man aged 25 to 40 in good health and CMV-seronegative. This chain joins TRBV7-2 and TRBJ1-3; tentative D call: TRBD1 (5 bases). Source material: PBMCs. The CDR3 region is CASSRGRGRNTIYF. As DNA, the CDR3 is TGTGCCAGCAGCCGGGGACGAGGGAGGAACACCATATATTTT. Drawing the rest from reference TRBV7-2 and TRBJ1-3, the complete variable domain is GAGVSQSPSNKVTEKGKDVELRCDPISGHTALYWYRQSLGQGLEFLIYFQGNSAPDKSGLPSDRFSAERTGGSVSTLTIQRTQQEDSAVYLCASSRGRGRNTIYFGEGSWLTVV.